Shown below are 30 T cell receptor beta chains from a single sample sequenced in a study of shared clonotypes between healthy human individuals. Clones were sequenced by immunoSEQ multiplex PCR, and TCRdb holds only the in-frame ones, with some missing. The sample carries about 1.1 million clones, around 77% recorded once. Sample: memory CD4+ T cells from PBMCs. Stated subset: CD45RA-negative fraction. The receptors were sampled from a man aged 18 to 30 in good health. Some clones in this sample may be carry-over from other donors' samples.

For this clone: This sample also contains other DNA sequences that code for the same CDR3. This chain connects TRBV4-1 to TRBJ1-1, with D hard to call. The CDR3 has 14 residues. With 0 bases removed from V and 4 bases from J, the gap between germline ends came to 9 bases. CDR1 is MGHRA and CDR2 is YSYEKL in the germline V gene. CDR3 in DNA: TGCGCCAGCAGCCAAGAGGGCGGTGGCACTGAAGCTTTCTTT. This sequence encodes CASSQEGGGTEAFF.

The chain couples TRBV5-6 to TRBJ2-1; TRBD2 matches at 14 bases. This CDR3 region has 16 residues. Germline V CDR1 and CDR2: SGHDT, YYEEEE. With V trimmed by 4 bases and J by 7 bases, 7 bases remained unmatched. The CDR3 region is CASSATGTSGRNEQFF. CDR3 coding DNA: TGTGCCAGCAGCGCCACCGGGACTAGCGGGAGAAATGAGCAGTTCTTC.

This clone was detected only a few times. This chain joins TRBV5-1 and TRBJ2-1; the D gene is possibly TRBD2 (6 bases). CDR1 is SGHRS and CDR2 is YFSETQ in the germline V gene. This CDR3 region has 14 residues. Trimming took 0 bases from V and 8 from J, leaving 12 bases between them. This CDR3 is CASSLALGSHEQFF. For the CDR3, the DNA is TGCGCCAGCAGCTTGGCGCTCGGGAGCCATGAGCAGTTCTTC.

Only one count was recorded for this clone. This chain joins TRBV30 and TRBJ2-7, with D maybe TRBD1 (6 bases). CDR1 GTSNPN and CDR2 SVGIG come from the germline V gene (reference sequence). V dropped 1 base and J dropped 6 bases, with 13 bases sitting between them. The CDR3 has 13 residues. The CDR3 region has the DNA TGTGCCTGGAGTGGTAGCAGGGGTGGCGAGCAGTACTTC. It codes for CAWSGSRGGEQYF.

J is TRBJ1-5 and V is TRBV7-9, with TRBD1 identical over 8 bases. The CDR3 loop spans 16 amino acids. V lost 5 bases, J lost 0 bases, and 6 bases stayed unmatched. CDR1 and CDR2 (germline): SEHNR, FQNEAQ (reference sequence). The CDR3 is CASSDGQGDSNQPQHF. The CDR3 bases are TGTGCCAGCAGCGATGGACAGGGTGATAGCAATCAGCCCCAGCATTTT.

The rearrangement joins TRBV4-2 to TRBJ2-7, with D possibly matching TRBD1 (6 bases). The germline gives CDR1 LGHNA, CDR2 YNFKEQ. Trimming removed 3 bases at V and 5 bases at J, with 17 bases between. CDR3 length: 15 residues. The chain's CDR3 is CASSHFQGMGNEQYF. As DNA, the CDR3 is TGTGCCAGCAGCCATTTCCAGGGGATGGGGAACGAGCAGTACTTC.

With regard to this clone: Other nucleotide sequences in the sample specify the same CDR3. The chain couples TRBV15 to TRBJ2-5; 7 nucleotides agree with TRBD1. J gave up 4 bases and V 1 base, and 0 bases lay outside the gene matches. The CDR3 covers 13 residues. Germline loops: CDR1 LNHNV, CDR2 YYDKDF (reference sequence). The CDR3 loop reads CATSRGQGETQYF. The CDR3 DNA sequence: TGTGCCACCAGCAGAGGACAGGGAGAGACCCAGTACTTC.

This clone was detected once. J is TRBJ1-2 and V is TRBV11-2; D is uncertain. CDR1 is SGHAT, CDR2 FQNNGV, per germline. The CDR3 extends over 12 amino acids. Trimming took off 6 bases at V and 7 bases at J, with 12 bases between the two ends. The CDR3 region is CASSSEGLGYTF. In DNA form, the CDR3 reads TGTGCCAGCAGTTCAGAAGGGCTTGGCTACACCTTC.

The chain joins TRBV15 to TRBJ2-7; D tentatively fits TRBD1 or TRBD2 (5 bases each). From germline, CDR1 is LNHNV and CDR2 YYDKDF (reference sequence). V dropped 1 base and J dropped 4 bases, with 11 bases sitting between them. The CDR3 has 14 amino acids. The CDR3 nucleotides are TGTGCCACCAGCAGAGGACGAGGGGATTACGAGCAGTACTTC. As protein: CATSRGRGDYEQYF. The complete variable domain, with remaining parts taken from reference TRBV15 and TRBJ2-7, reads DAMVIQNPRYQVTQFGKPVTLSCSQTLNHNVMYWYQQKSSQAPKLLFHYYDKDFNNEADTPDNFQSRRPNTSFCFLDIRSPGLGDTAMYLCATSRGRGDYEQYFGPGTRLTVT.

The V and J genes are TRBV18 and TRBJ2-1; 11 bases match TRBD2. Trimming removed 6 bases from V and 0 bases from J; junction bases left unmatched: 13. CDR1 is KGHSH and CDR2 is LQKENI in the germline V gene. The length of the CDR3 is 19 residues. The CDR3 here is CASSPTGTSGLSSYNEQFF. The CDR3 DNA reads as TGTGCCAGCTCCCCTACCGGGACTAGCGGACTAAGCTCCTACAATGAGCAGTTCTTC.

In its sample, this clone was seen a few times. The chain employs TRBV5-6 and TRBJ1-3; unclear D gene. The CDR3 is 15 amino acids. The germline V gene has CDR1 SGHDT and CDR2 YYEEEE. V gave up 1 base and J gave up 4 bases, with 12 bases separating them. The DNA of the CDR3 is TGTGCCAGCAGCTTGCGGGATATGGGCGGAAACACCATATATTTT. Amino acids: CASSLRDMGGNTIYF. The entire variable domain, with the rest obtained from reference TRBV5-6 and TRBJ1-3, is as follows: DAGVTQSPTHLIKTRGQQVTLRCSPKSGHDTVSWYQQALGQGPQFIFQYYEEEERQRGNFPDRFSGHQFPNYSSELNVNALLLGDSALYLCASSLRDMGGNTIYFGEGSWLTVV.

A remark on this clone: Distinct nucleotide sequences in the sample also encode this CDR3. The CDR3 nucleotides read TGTGCCAGCAGCTTGGGCCTAGCGGGAGTGGAGACCCAGTACTTC. It translates to CASSLGLAGVETQYF. The rearrangement joins TRBV7-3 to TRBJ2-5, with TRBD2 matching 10 bases. With 3 bases clipped from V and 5 bases from J, the junction kept 6 bases outside the gene matches. Germline V CDR1 and CDR2: SGHTA, FQGTGA. This CDR3 is 15 amino acids long.

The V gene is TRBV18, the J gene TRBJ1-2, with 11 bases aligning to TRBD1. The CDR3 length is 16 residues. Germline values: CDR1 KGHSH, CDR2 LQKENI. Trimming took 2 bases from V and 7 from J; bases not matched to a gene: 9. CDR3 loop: CASSPGTGGSFGGYTF. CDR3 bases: TGTGCCAGCTCACCAGGGACAGGGGGGTCGTTTGGTGGCTACACCTTC.

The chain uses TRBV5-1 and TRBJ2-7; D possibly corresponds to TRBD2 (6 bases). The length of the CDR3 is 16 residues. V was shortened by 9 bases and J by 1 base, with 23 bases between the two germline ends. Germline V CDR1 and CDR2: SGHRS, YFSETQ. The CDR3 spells CATSLSPSAVSYEQYF. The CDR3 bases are TGCGCCACCTCACTGAGTCCTAGCGCCGTTTCCTACGAGCAGTACTTC.

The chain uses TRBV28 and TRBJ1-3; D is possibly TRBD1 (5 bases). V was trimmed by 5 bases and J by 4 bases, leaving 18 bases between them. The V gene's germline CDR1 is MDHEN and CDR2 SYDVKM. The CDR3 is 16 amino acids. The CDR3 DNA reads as TGTGCCAGCAGTCCCATCCTTAAGGCAGGGGGAAACACCATATATTTT. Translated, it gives CASSPILKAGGNTIYF.

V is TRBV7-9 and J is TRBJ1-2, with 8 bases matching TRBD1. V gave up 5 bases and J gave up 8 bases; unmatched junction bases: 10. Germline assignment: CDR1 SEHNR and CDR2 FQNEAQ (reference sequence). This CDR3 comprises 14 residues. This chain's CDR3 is CASSPGTGGAGYTF. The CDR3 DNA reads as TGTGCCAGCAGCCCCGGGACAGGAGGCGCCGGCTACACCTTC.

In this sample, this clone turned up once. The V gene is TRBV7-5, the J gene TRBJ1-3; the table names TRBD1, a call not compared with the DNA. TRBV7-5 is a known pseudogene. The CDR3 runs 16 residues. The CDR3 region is CASSLGQGEPGNTIYF. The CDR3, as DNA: TGTGCCAGCAGCCTGGGACAGGGCGAACCTGGAAACACCATATATTTT.

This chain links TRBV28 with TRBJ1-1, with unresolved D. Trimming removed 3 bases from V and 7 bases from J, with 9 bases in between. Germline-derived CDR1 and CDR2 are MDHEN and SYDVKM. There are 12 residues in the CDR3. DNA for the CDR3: TGTGCCAGCAGTTTCTTACGGCTTGAAGCTTTCTTT. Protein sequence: CASSFLRLEAFF.

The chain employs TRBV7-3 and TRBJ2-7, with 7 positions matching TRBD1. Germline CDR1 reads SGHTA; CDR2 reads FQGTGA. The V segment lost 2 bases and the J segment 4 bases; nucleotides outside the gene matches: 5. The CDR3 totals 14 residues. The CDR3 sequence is CASSLSGQSYEQYF. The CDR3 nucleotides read TGTGCCAGCAGCTTATCGGGACAGAGTTACGAGCAGTACTTC.

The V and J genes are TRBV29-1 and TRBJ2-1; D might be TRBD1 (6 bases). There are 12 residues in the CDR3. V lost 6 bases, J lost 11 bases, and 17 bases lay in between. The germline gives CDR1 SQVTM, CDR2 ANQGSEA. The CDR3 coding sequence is TGCAGCGTGGGGGCAGGGCCTCTTAAGCAGTTCTTC. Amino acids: CSVGAGPLKQFF.

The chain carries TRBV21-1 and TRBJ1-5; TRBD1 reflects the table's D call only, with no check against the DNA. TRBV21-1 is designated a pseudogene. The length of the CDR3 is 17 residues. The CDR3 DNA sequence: TGTGCCAGCAGCAAAGATGGGGCCCGGTATAGCAATCAGCCCCAGCATTTT. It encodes CASSKDGARYSNQPQHF.

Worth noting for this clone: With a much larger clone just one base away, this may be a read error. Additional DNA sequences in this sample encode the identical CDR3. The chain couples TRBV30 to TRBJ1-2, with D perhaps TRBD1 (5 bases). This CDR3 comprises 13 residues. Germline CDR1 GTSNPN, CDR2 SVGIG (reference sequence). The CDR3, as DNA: TGTGCATGGAGTGTAATAGGGACGCAAGGCTACACCTTC. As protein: CAWSVIGTQGYTF.

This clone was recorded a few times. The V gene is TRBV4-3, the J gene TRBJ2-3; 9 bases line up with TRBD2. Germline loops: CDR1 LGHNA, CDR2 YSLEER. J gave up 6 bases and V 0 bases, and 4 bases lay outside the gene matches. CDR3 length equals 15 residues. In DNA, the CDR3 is TGCGCCAGCAGCCAAGATAGCGGGAGAGGGGATACGCAGTATTTT. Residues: CASSQDSGRGDTQYF.

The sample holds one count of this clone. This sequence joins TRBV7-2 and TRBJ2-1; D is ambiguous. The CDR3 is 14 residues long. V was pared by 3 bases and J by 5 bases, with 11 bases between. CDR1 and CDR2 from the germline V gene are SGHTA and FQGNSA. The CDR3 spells CASSFQDGDNEQFF. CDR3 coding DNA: TGTGCCAGCAGCTTCCAAGACGGTGACAATGAGCAGTTCTTC.

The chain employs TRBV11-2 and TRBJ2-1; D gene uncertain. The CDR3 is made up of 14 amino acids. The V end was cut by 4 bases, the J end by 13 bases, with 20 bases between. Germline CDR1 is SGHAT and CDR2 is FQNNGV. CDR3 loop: CASSSSPPSELQFF. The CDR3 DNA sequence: TGTGCCAGCAGCTCGAGCCCCCCGTCGGAGCTCCAGTTCTTC.

CDR3 in amino acids: CASTVDSSNQPQHF. CDR3 DNA sequence: TGTGCCAGTACCGTGGACAGCAGCAATCAGCCCCAGCATTTT. The rearrangement uses TRBV19 and TRBJ1-5, with D possibly being TRBD1 (6 bases). The CDR3 is 14 residues long. The germline gives CDR1 LNHDA, CDR2 SQIVND (reference sequence). Between the trimmed V and J ends, which lost 7 bases and 1 base, there was a span of 11 bases.

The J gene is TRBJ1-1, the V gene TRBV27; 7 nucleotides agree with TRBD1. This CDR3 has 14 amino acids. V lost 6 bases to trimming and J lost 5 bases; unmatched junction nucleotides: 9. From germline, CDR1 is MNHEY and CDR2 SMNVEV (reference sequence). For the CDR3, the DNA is TGTGCCAGCAGCTACAGGGGAGTAGGTACTGAAGCTTTCTTT. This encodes CASSYRGVGTEAFF.

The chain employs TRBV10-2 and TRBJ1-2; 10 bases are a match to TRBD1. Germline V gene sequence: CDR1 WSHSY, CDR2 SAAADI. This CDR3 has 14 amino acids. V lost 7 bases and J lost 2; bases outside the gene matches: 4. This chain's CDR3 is CASTRQGANYGYTF. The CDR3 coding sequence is TGCGCCAGCACCCGACAGGGGGCGAACTATGGCTACACCTTC.

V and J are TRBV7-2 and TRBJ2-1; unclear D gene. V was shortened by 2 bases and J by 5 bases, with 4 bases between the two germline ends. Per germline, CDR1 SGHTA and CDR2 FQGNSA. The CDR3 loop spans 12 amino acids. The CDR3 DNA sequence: TGTGCCAGCAGCTTACTCGACAATGAGCAGTTCTTC. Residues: CASSLLDNEQFF.

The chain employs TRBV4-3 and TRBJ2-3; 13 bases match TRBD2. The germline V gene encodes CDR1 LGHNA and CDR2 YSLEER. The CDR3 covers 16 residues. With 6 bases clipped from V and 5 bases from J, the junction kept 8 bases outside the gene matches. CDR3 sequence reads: CASRRALAGGRDTQYF. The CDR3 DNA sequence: TGCGCCAGCAGACGTGCACTAGCGGGAGGGCGAGATACGCAGTATTTT.